This T cell receptor beta chain was identified in a study of T-cell reconstitution after alpha-beta-depleted transplantation in children. Study-wide points: After one year, T-cell counts and TCRbeta diversity mostly came from new T cells. Elevated TCRbeta diversity at day 60 was traced, in some patients, to surviving recipient T cells and thymic progenitors. Several hundred expanded graft clones reportedly gave rise to the alpha-beta T cells present about two months after transplant.

Preparing the TCRbeta library involved the use of unique molecular identifiers. TCRdb reanalysed the PCR reads using MiXCR and keeps one entry per CDR3 protein. Among around 110,000 distinct CDR3 sequences listed, around 10% were seen once. The V and J ends lost 5 bases and 0 bases respectively, with 15 bases between them. Germline CDR1 reads SEHNR; CDR2 reads FQNEAQ (reference sequence). The CDR3 sequence is 16 residues long. This clonotype was detected a few times. The antigen is undetermined. This sequence joins TRBV7-9 and TRBJ2-3; unclear D gene. The sequence was obtained from a boy aged 2 to 10 with acute lymphoblastic leukemia, due to receive a stem cell transplant. The sequences come from PBMCs, collected before TCRalphabeta/CD19-depleted stem cell transplant. The DNA of the CDR3 is TGTGCCAGCAGCCCCCCCAGCCCTACTAGCACAGATACGCAGTATTTT. Its protein product is CASSPPSPTSTDTQYF.